A single sample is the source of the 14 T cell receptor beta chains below, sequenced in a study of OX40 agonist ivuxolimab in advanced cancers. The protocol was immunoSEQ multiplex PCR, while the TCRdb copy is restricted to in-frame clones and leaves out a portion. The profile shows tens of thousands of clones, 83% of them singletons. Sequencing was performed on CD4+ or CD8+ T cells sorted from blood, taken in a trial of the OX40 agonist ivuxolimab. The receptors come from an adult with an advanced solid tumor such as melanoma, head and neck, liver or kidney cancer.

The chain is built from TRBV7-9 and TRBJ1-1; D gene unclear. The CDR3 spans 12 residues. CDR1 and CDR2 (germline): SEHNR, FQNEAQ (reference sequence). V was pared by 3 bases and J by 10 bases, with 12 bases between. The CDR3: CASSLGSGPAFF. DNA for the CDR3: TGTGCCAGCAGCTTGGGCAGCGGGCCAGCTTTCTTT.

The CDR3 nucleotides read TGTGCTAGTGGCCTCTGGGACAGGATACCCGTCTATGGCTACACCTTC. It encodes CASGLWDRIPVYGYTF. The gene calls are TRBV12-5 and TRBJ1-2; 8 bases match TRBD1. Trimming cost V 6 bases and J 4 bases; bases outside gene matches: 13. The CDR3 has 16 amino acids. Germline values: CDR1 LGHNT, CDR2 FRNRAP.

This sequence joins TRBV7-7 and TRBJ2-5; no firm D call. V dropped 1 base and J dropped 1 base, with 10 bases sitting between them. CDR3 length: 15 amino acids. In germline, CDR1 is SSHAT, CDR2 FNYEAQ (reference sequence). In DNA, the CDR3 is TGTGCCAGCAGCTTAGTTGGTAATGGCCAAGAGACCCAGTACTTC. This translates into CASSLVGNGQETQYF. Variable domain in full (rest from reference TRBV7-7 and TRBJ2-5): GAGVSQSPRYKVTKRGQDVTLRCDPISSHATLYWYQQALGQGPEFLTYFNYEAQPDKSGLPSDRFSAERPEGSISTLTIQRTEQRDSAMYRCASSLVGNGQETQYFGPGTRLLVL.

A word on this clone: Other DNA sequences in the sample encode the same CDR3. The chain uses TRBV6-6 and TRBJ2-2; TRBD2 might be the D (5 bases). There are 13 residues in the CDR3. Germline loops: CDR1 MNHNY, CDR2 SVGAGI (reference sequence). V was trimmed by 4 bases and J by 8 bases, leaving 11 bases between them. CDR3 sequence (DNA): TGTGCCAGCAGTTGGACGGGAACGGGGGAGCTGTTTTTT. Translating gives CASSWTGTGELFF.

The chain joins TRBV27 to TRBJ1-6, with a possible D match to TRBD1 (5 bases). The CDR3 length is 18 residues. The germline CDR1 and CDR2 sequences are MNHEY and SMNVEV (reference sequence). V lost 0 bases, J lost 7 bases, and 19 bases lay in between. As DNA, the CDR3 is TGTGCCAGCAGTTTATCGTCTTCTCCAGGGACGGCGAATTCACCCCTCCACTTT. Residues: CASSLSSSPGTANSPLHF.

This chain joins TRBV10-3 and TRBJ1-5; the D is unclear. Germline CDR1 ENHRY, CDR2 SYGVKD. This CDR3 region has 13 residues. The V end was cut by 4 bases, the J end by 3 bases, with 7 bases between. The CDR3 DNA follows: TGTGCCATCAGTGCAGGAGTCAATCAGCCCCAGCATTTT. Encoded protein: CAISAGVNQPQHF.

The V call is TRBV27, the J call TRBJ1-5; 8 bases map to TRBD1. CDR1 MNHEY and CDR2 SMNVEV come from the germline V gene (reference sequence). This CDR3 comprises 15 residues. V gave up 5 bases and J gave up 4 bases; unmatched junction bases: 7. This CDR3 reads CASSRGTGHNQPQHF. In DNA, the CDR3 is TGTGCCAGCAGTCGAGGGACAGGCCATAATCAGCCCCAGCATTTT.

The V gene is TRBV5-6, the J gene TRBJ2-5; 10 positions agree with TRBD2. Germline lookup yields CDR1 SGHDT and CDR2 YYEEEE. The trim removed 0 bases at V and 0 bases at J, leaving 2 bases unmatched. The CDR3 spans 16 residues. CDR3 sequence (DNA): TGTGCCAGCAGCTTGGGGCTAGCGGGGGACCAAGAGACCCAGTACTTC. It encodes CASSLGLAGDQETQYF.

The V call is TRBV6-6, the J call TRBJ1-4; maybe TRBD1 (5 bases). V lost 8 bases and J lost 12, with 13 bases in between. Per germline, CDR1 MNHNY and CDR2 SVGAGI (reference sequence). The CDR3 sequence is 11 residues long. The CDR3 coding sequence is TGTGCCAGCTGGATACGGGGGGAACTGTTTTTT. Translating gives CASWIRGELFF.

The rearrangement links TRBV7-2 to TRBJ2-7; maybe TRBD1 (6 bases). The germline gives CDR1 SGHTA, CDR2 FQGNSA. V dropped 5 bases and J dropped 3 bases, with 11 bases sitting between them. This CDR3 region has 13 residues. The CDR3 region is CASSPGQYYEQYF. The CDR3 nucleotides are TGTGCCAGCAGCCCCGGACAGTACTACGAGCAGTACTTC.

This rearrangement joins TRBV15 to TRBJ2-5; TRBD1 or TRBD2 may be the D gene (7 bases each). The J call is doubtful: the DNA matches TRBJ2-7 better. Germline V gives CDR1 LNHNV, CDR2 YYDKDF (reference sequence). This CDR3 comprises 16 residues. The CDR3 DNA reads TGTGCCACCAGCAGACCAGGGGGAGGGGACCCCTACGAGCAGTACTTC. It translates to CATSRPGGGDPYEQYF.

The rearrangement joins TRBV5-4 to TRBJ1-2; D perhaps matches TRBD1 (6 bases). Germline assignment: CDR1 SGHNT and CDR2 YYREEE (reference sequence). Trimming pared 0 bases from V and 5 bases from J, leaving 14 bases between. CDR3 size: 15 residues. DNA for the CDR3: TGTGCCAGCAGCTTGGGAACAGGGTTGGTTTATGGCTACACCTTC. Protein product: CASSLGTGLVYGYTF.

This rearrangement joins TRBV11-2 to TRBJ2-4, with 9 bases matching TRBD1. The J segment lost 7 bases and the V segment lost 5 bases, leaving 6 bases of the junction unmatched. Per the germline V gene, CDR1 is SGHAT and CDR2 is FQNNGV. CDR3 length: 14 amino acids. The CDR3 region is CASSHGTGRNIQYF. CDR3 in DNA: TGTGCCAGCAGCCATGGGACAGGGAGGAACATTCAGTACTTC.

J is TRBJ2-2 and V is TRBV9; 10 positions agree with TRBD2. The CDR3 sequence is 18 residues long. Germline CDR1 is SGDLS and CDR2 is YYNGEE. Germline trimming cut 4 bases from V and 0 bases from J; bases unmatched to any gene: 9. This CDR3 is CASSPVGSGGANTGELFF. The CDR3 nucleotides are TGTGCCAGCAGCCCAGTGGGGAGCGGGGGGGCGAACACCGGGGAGCTGTTTTTT.